The rows below give T cell receptor beta chains drawn from one sample of a study of blood T cell repertoires in COVID-19. Produced via immunoSEQ multiplex PCR; TCRdb's table is partial and in-frame only. Among fewer than 200,000 clones listed, over 80% were seen once. Specimen: PBMCs or T cells enriched from blood (not recorded which). The receptors stem from a woman aged 45-65 years who had recovered from COVID-19. Each CDR3 is given without its conserved first and last residue. The D gene is left open where the match is weak. Not every row has a clone size; where given, it reads once, few, many or a size class.

D gene | V gene | clone size | CDR3 protein
TRBD2 | TRBV5-1 | . | ASSGGLAGTDTQY
TRBD1 | TRBV6-5 | . | ASKDRGYGYT
. | TRBV5-5 | few | ASSLAPQNQPQH
. | TRBV5-1 | . | ASSLEPQPTDTQY
. | TRBV7-2 | . | ASSPPSVLNTEAF
. | TRBV4-3 | . | ASSLPSVADTQY
. | TRBV6-4 | . | ASSEVEIGTQY
. | TRBV3-1/TRBV3-2 | . | ASSQGGGNGNQPQH
TRBD1 | TRBV12-3/TRBV12-4 | . | ASSTQGDQPQH
TRBD2 | TRBV6-2/TRBV6-3 | . | ASSYPTSSGVETQY
TRBD2 | TRBV9 | . | ASSVSGDTQY
. | TRBV7-3 | . | ASSPDGRDEAF
. | TRBV9 | . | ASSVSANQPQH
. | TRBV19 | . | ASTWERNTGELF
. | TRBV5-5 | . | ASSHPSATELF
. | TRBV15 | . | ATSGRKGEPYGYT
. | TRBV5-1 | . | ASSPGEDTQY
. | TRBV30 | . | AWKGDTEAF
. | TRBV19 | . | ASDRNTEAF
. | TRBV2 | few | ASSLFGQGQGEAF
. | TRBV7-9 | . | ASSLSQDGYT
TRBD1 | TRBV7-9 | . | ASSLLQGFYGYT
TRBD2 | TRBV19 | . | ASTNTRLAGTDTQY
. | TRBV6-5 | . | ASSYDRKNTEAF
TRBD2 | TRBV10-3 | . | AISTSGAGETQY
. | TRBV28 | . | ASSTATGATEAF
. | TRBV5-1 | few | ASSLARGYT
TRBD2 | TRBV15 | . | ATSSYPSGRSDTQY
TRBD2 | TRBV2 | . | ASSSGTRVNEQF
. | TRBV4-1 | few | ASSQAVLSRSVAQY
TRBD1 | TRBV29-1 | . | SVGQGASGYT
. | TRBV3-1/TRBV3-2 | . | ASSPSSYNSPLH
TRBD2 | TRBV12-5 | once | ASGSLGGVETQY
TRBD2 | TRBV4-3 | . | ASSQREGLAGVGEQF
. | TRBV14 | . | ASSQDWRMRQF
. | TRBV6-5 | . | ASSPWGQGYT
TRBD1 | TRBV19 | . | ASRTLTGDNYGYT
TRBD1 | TRBV7-2 | few | ASSLGRGQDGYT
. | TRBV6-2/TRBV6-3 | . | ASSYSFRDRVPGRNEQF
TRBD1 | TRBV4-1 | . | ASSQGAAMRTGASRGEKLF
. | TRBV4-1 | . | ASSQELGGYT
. | TRBV6-6 | . | ASWGGLGGNQPQH
TRBD1 | TRBV5-1 | . | ASSHYSGQGADGYT
. | TRBV24-1 | . | ATSSGVWDGYT
. | TRBV5-4 | . | ASRLAANTGELF
TRBD2 | TRBV7-3 | . | ASSPGLAGRETQY
TRBD1 | TRBV27 | . | ASSKQGELWGYT
TRBD1 | TRBV9 | . | ASSVGQGGTEAF
. | TRBV2 | . | ASSLTEFNSPLH